One and the same sample provided the 4 T cell receptor beta chains below, sequenced in a study of T cell responses to AZD1222 COVID-19 vaccine. Here immunoSEQ multiplex PCR was the method, and the copy in TCRdb shows in-frame clones only, minus some. The table records roughly 150,000 clones, roughly 89% of them present only once. This specimen was peripheral blood, taken on day 0 of AZD1222 vaccination. The receptors originated from an adult in good health.

V usage is TRBV5-6 and J usage is TRBJ2-2; D gene unclear. The CDR3 extends over 14 amino acids. Between the trimmed V and J ends, which lost 2 bases and 7 bases, there was a span of 12 bases. The germline V gene has CDR1 SGHDT and CDR2 YYEEEE. CDR3 sequence: CASSFPSRGGELFF. Here the CDR3 DNA reads TGTGCCAGCAGCTTCCCTTCCAGAGGCGGGGAGCTGTTTTTT.

The V gene is TRBV13, the J gene TRBJ1-2; D not resolved. CDR3 length equals 14 residues. Per the germline V gene, CDR1 is PRHDT and CDR2 is FYEKMQ (reference sequence). V lost 3 bases and J lost 0, with 8 bases in between. DNA for the CDR3: TGTGCCAGCAGCTTGGGCCTTCCTAACTATGGCTACACCTTC. This sequence encodes CASSLGLPNYGYTF.

The chain couples TRBV6-4 to TRBJ2-3; 13 bases are a match to TRBD2. V gave up 6 bases and J gave up 4 bases; unmatched junction bases: 4. The CDR3 contains 15 residues. Germline CDR1 reads MRHNA; CDR2 reads SNTAGT. The chain's CDR3 is CASSRTSGSADTQYF. The CDR3 DNA reads as TGTGCCAGCAGCCGGACTAGCGGGAGCGCAGATACGCAGTATTTT.

The chain recombines TRBV5-1 with TRBJ1-3; TRBD1 matches 7 bases. Germline CDR1 and CDR2: SGHRS and YFSETQ. The CDR3 covers 17 residues. V was clipped by 4 bases and J by 3 bases; unmatched bases: 13. CDR3 sequence: CASSPGDSLSRGNTIYF. CDR3 DNA: TGCGCCAGCAGCCCCGGGGACAGCCTCTCCCGTGGAAACACCATATATTTT.